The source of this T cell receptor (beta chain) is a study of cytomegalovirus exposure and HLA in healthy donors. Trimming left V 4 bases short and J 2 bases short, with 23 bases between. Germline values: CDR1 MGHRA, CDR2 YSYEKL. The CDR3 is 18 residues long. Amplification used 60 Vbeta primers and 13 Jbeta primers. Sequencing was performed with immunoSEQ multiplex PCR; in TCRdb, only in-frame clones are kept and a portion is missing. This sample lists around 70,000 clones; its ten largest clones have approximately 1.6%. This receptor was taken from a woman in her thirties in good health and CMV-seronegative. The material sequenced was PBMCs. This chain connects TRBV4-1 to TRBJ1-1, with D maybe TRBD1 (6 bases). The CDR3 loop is CASSRGIGAQGPNTEAFF. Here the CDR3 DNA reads TGCGCCAGCAGCCGTGGTATTGGCGCACAGGGCCCAAACACTGAAGCTTTCTTT.